The rows below give T cell receptor beta chains drawn from one sample of a study of beta chain features in type 1 diabetes. TCRdb keeps only in-frame clones here, not all; method: immunoSEQ multiplex PCR. The sample contains about 260,000 clones, roughly 22% of which appear only once. Sequenced: naive CD4+ T cells from blood. All receptors derive from a woman between 35 and 50 years old with type 1 diabetes. Each CDR3 is given with its conserved first and last residue. The D gene is left open where the match is weak. Only some rows state a clone size, as once, few, many or a class for expanded clones.

V gene	J gene	D gene	clone size	CDR3 protein	CDR3 DNA
TRBV5-4	TRBJ1-5	NA	few	CASSFQDSNQPQHF	TGTGCCAGCAGCTTTCAGGATAGCAATCAGCCCCAGCATTTT
TRBV27	TRBJ1-6	NA	few	CASSLVQTNSPLHF	TGTGCCAGCAGTTTAGTACAGACGAATTCACCCCTCCACTTT
TRBV29-1	TRBJ1-5	TRBD1	few	CSVPGTDSNQPQHF	TGCAGCGTTCCCGGGACAGATAGCAATCAGCCCCAGCATTTT
TRBV9	TRBJ2-6	NA	few	CASSVKLSSEFSGANVLTF	TGTGCCAGCAGCGTAAAGTTGAGTTCCGAGTTCTCTGGGGCCAACGTCCTGACTTTC
TRBV9	TRBJ2-7	NA	NA	CASSPRLAESSYEQYF	TGTGCCAGCAGCCCCCGTTTAGCGGAGAGCTCCTACGAGCAGTACTTC
TRBV7-7	TRBJ2-5	NA	NA	CASSSDSEETQYF	TGTGCTAGCAGCAGCGACAGCGAAGAGACCCAGTACTTC
TRBV4-2	TRBJ2-5	TRBD1	NA	CASSLGQQETQYF	TGTGCCAGCAGCCTGGGACAGCAAGAGACCCAGTACTTC
TRBV9	TRBJ2-1	TRBD2	few	CASSPNGGFQFF	TGTGCCAGCAGCCCGAACGGGGGGTTCCAGTTCTTC
TRBV7-2	TRBJ2-1	NA	NA	CASSATVYNEQFF	TGTGCCAGCAGCGCAACGGTATACAATGAGCAGTTCTTC
TRBV9	TRBJ2-1	TRBD2	NA	CASSALAGGPEQFF	TGTGCCAGCAGCGCCCTAGCGGGGGGGCCTGAGCAGTTCTTC
TRBV9	TRBJ2-7	NA	NA	CASSPGTYEQYF	TGTGCCAGCAGCCCCGGGACCTACGAGCAGTACTTC
TRBV15	TRBJ2-3	NA	NA	CATSRPRGGQRVIDTQYF	TGTGCCACCAGCAGACCCCGAGGGGGCCAGCGGGTTATAGATACGCAGTATTTT
TRBV5-4	TRBJ1-1	TRBD1	NA	CASSPGTGPNTEAFF	TGTGCCAGCAGCCCCGGGACAGGCCCGAACACTGAAGCTTTCTTT
TRBV10-3	TRBJ1-2	NA	NA	CAISVAGGGYTF	TGTGCCATCAGTGTGGCCGGCGGTGGCTACACCTTC
TRBV14	TRBJ2-7	NA	NA	CASSHLQGGQTGQYF	TGTGCCAGCAGCCACCTACAAGGGGGACAAACGGGGCAGTACTTC
TRBV9	TRBJ1-1	NA	NA	CASSVGPSGGNTEAFF	TGTGCCAGCAGCGTAGGTCCCTCGGGGGGGAACACTGAAGCTTTCTTT
TRBV25-1	TRBJ2-5	TRBD2	few	CASRSTSGQETQYF	TGTGCCAGCAGGTCGACTAGCGGGCAAGAGACCCAGTACTTC
TRBV18	TRBJ1-6	NA	NA	CASSPLTTGDNSPLHF	TGTGCCAGCTCACCCCTCACGACAGGAGATAATTCACCCCTCCACTTT
TRBV7-9	TRBJ1-2	NA	few	CASSLAREDGYTF	TGTGCCAGCAGCTTAGCGCGGGAGGACGGCTACACCTTC
TRBV30	TRBJ2-7	TRBD2	NA	CAWSPRREGYEQYF	TGTGCCTGGAGTCCGCGCAGGGAGGGCTACGAGCAGTACTTC
TRBV4-1	TRBJ2-2	NA	NA	CASSFITRGDTGELFF	TGCGCCAGCAGCTTCATCACGCGCGGGGACACCGGGGAGCTGTTTTTT
TRBV7-3	TRBJ1-1	NA	few	CASSQKEGGRAFF	TGTGCCAGCAGCCAAAAAGAGGGGGGGAGAGCTTTCTTT
TRBV9	TRBJ2-7	NA	few	CASSVGEGGYEQYF	TGTGCCAGCAGCGTGGGGGAGGGGGGCTACGAGCAGTACTTC
TRBV5-1	TRBJ1-1	NA	NA	CASSFQDMNTEAFF	TGCGCCAGCAGCTTCCAGGATATGAACACTGAAGCTTTCTTT
TRBV29-1	TRBJ2-1	TRBD1	few	CSGKDRGSYNEQFF	TGCAGCGGGAAGGACAGGGGGTCCTACAATGAGCAGTTCTTC
TRBV5-4	TRBJ2-7	TRBD2	NA	CASSSRLAGAYEQYF	TGTGCCAGCAGCTCCAGACTAGCGGGGGCTTACGAGCAGTACTTC
TRBV29-1	TRBJ1-6	NA	NA	CSVEDKGASRKF	TGCAGCGTTGAAGATAAAGGGGCCTCTCGGAAGTTT
TRBV7-7	TRBJ2-1	TRBD2	few	CASSPSGGRSYNEQFF	TGTGCTAGCAGCCCTAGCGGGGGCCGCTCCTACAATGAGCAGTTCTTC
TRBV2	TRBJ1-1	TRBD1	NA	CASSERGRTGGSQAFF	TGTGCCAGCAGTGAAAGAGGCCGGACAGGGGGGTCTCAAGCTTTCTTT
TRBV19	TRBJ1-2	TRBD1	NA	CASSPGTGTYGYTF	TGTGCCAGTAGCCCCGGGACAGGGACCTATGGCTACACCTTC
TRBV7-9	TRBJ2-3	NA	few	CASSLSTGDTQYF	TGTGCCAGCAGCCTCTCCACGGGGGATACGCAGTATTTT
TRBV30	TRBJ2-7	NA	NA	CAWSTGTTYEQYF	TGTGCCTGGAGCACAGGGACTACCTACGAGCAGTACTTC
TRBV5-6	TRBJ2-5	NA	NA	CASSLEEREETQYF	TGTGCCAGCAGCTTGGAGGAGAGGGAAGAGACCCAGTACTTC
TRBV2	TRBJ2-7	NA	few	CASRGLPTYEQYF	TGTGCCAGCAGAGGACTTCCTACCTACGAGCAGTACTTC
TRBV5-1	TRBJ1-1	NA	few	CASSREPGVGYTEAFF	TGCGCCAGCAGCCGGGAACCGGGAGTAGGGTACACTGAAGCTTTCTTT
TRBV25-1	TRBJ2-3	TRBD2	NA	CASSGSGRGGTDTQYF	TGTGCCAGCAGTGGTAGCGGGAGAGGGGGCACAGATACGCAGTATTTT
TRBV28	TRBJ2-1	NA	few	CASNIRTAYNEQFF	TGTGCCAGCAATATTCGCACTGCCTACAATGAGCAGTTCTTC
TRBV9	TRBJ2-1	NA	NA	CASSADLGTRASFF	TGTGCCAGCAGCGCAGACCTCGGGACACGTGCTTCGTTCTTC
TRBV5-1	TRBJ2-2	NA	NA	CASSESGLLNTGELFF	TGCGCCAGCAGCGAGTCGGGACTGCTAAACACCGGGGAGCTGTTTTTT
TRBV7-2	TRBJ2-1	NA	NA	CASSLAGGPEDEQFF	TGTGCCAGCAGCTTAGCGGGGGGGCCGGAAGATGAGCAGTTCTTC
TRBV9	TRBJ1-1	NA	few	CAGSVGPLNTEAFF	TGTGCCGGTTCAGTGGGCCCCTTGAACACTGAAGCTTTCTTT
TRBV19	TRBJ2-3	TRBD1	NA	CASSDLGQKKRGDTQYF	TGTGCCAGTAGTGACCTGGGACAGAAAAAACGTGGAGATACGCAGTATTTT
TRBV7-9	TRBJ2-5	TRBD1	NA	CASSYRTGQETQYF	TGTGCCAGCAGCTACCGGACAGGACAAGAGACCCAGTACTTC
TRBV5-1	TRBJ1-2	NA	NA	CASSQDIGGYTF	TGCGCCAGCAGCCAGGACATCGGGGGCTACACCTTC
TRBV29-1	TRBJ1-5	NA	NA	CSVRVYSNQPQHF	TGCAGCGTTCGGGTCTATAGCAATCAGCCCCAGCATTTT
TRBV4-3	TRBJ2-3	NA	few	CASSPGSTDTQYF	TGCGCCAGCAGCCCGGGGAGCACAGATACGCAGTATTTT
TRBV30	TRBJ1-1	NA	few	CAWRPTGRAAFF	TGTGCCTGGAGACCAACGGGCAGGGCGGCTTTCTTT
TRBV4-2	TRBJ1-5	NA	few	CASSQDGSGGQPQHF	TGTGCCAGCAGCCAAGACGGAAGCGGCGGGCAGCCCCAGCATTTT
TRBV10-3	TRBJ2-3	TRBD1	NA	CAISESGPGQGTDTQYF	TGTGCCATCAGTGAGTCTGGGCCGGGACAGGGCACAGATACGCAGTATTTT
TRBV7-2	TRBJ2-6	TRBD1	few	CAGQALWANVLTF	TGTGCCGGACAGGCCCTCTGGGCCAACGTCCTGACTTTC
TRBV5-1	TRBJ2-1	NA	NA	CASSPEPPGQGIVEQFF	TGCGCCAGCAGCCCGGAACCCCCCGGGCAGGGTATTGTAGAGCAGTTCTTC
TRBV5-1	TRBJ2-7	TRBD1	few	CASSLDGTDYEQYF	TGCGCCAGCAGCCTCGACGGGACAGACTACGAGCAGTACTTC
TRBV4-1	TRBJ1-5	TRBD1	NA	CASSQTGQGIQPQHF	TGCGCCAGCAGCCAGACGGGACAGGGGATCCAGCCCCAGCATTTT
TRBV7-9	TRBJ1-5	TRBD1	NA	CASSPTGVYQPQHF	TGTGCCAGCAGCCCCACAGGGGTATACCAGCCCCAGCATTTT
TRBV28	TRBJ2-1	NA	few	CASSLRSSYNEQFF	TGTGCCAGCAGTTTACGCAGTTCCTACAATGAGCAGTTCTTC
TRBV9	TRBJ1-1	NA	NA	CASTGGLNTEAFF	TGTGCCAGCACAGGAGGGTTGAACACTGAAGCTTTCTTT